Presented here are 7 T cell receptor beta chains from one specimen sequenced in a study of blood T cell repertoires in COVID-19. The table came from immunoSEQ multiplex PCR; TCRdb's copy has only in-frame clones and leaves some out. Found here are hundreds of thousands of clones, roughly nine tenths of them singletons; the top ten hold 0.9% to 1.2%. The specimen sequenced was PBMCs or T cells enriched from blood (not recorded which). These receptors all stem from a man in his thirties or forties who had recovered from COVID-19.

V is TRBV28 and J is TRBJ1-2; 9 bases agree with TRBD1. The CDR3 consists of 15 residues. The ends lost 8 bases at V and 4 bases at J; junction bases unmatched: 11. The V gene's germline CDR1 is MDHEN and CDR2 SYDVKM. The CDR3 DNA sequence: TGTGCCAGCTTGACAGGGGGGGATGAATTCTATGGCTACACCTTC. Amino acids: CASLTGGDEFYGYTF.

This clone was seen just once. This rearrangement joins TRBV5-1 to TRBJ1-3; D is unresolved. V lost 4 bases to trimming and J lost 0 bases, with 14 bases between them. This CDR3 is built from 16 residues. CDR1 is SGHRS, CDR2 YFSETQ, per germline. As DNA, the CDR3 is TGCGCCAGCAGCCTCGGTACGGTATTCTCTGGAAACACCATATATTTT. It yields the protein CASSLGTVFSGNTIYF.

The chain employs TRBV5-4 and TRBJ2-1, with D tentatively TRBD2 (6 bases). Germline CDR1 SGHNT, CDR2 YYREEE (reference sequence). V was shortened by 4 bases and J by 7 bases, with 12 bases between the two germline ends. This CDR3 contains 13 residues. CDR3 in DNA: TGTGCCAGCAGCGTGACTAGTATGAATGAGCAGTTCTTC. Its translation: CASSVTSMNEQFF.

The V and J genes are TRBV9 and TRBJ1-2; 11 bases fit TRBD1. This CDR3 is built from 15 residues. Looked up from germline, CDR1 is SGDLS and CDR2 is YYNGEE. V trimming: 3 bases; J trimming: 4 bases; junction bases outside the gene matches: 5. For the CDR3, the DNA is TGTGCCAGCAGCGCCGGACAGGGGGCTGGCTATGGCTACACCTTC. This translates into CASSAGQGAGYGYTF.

J is TRBJ2-7 and V is TRBV6-1, with 10 bases identical to TRBD1. CDR3 size: 16 residues. Germline V CDR1 and CDR2: MNHNS, SASEGT. Trimming at V came to 4 bases and at J to 4 bases, leaving 10 bases not matched to a gene. The CDR3 nucleotides are TGTGCCAGCAGTGTTAACCCCGGGACAGGGGTTTACGAGCAGTACTTC. It is translated as CASSVNPGTGVYEQYF.

The chain carries TRBV28 and TRBJ1-5; 7 bases fit TRBD1. V was pared by 6 bases and J by 3 bases, with 11 bases of the junction left unmatched. This CDR3 has 16 residues. Germline CDR1 reads MDHEN; CDR2 reads SYDVKM. Here the CDR3 DNA reads TGTGCCAGCAGGCATAACCGGGACAGCCTCAATCAGCCCCAGCATTTT. This gives the protein CASRHNRDSLNQPQHF.

The gene calls are TRBV6-5 and TRBJ2-2, with a possible D match to TRBD1 (5 bases). Trimming cost V 8 bases and J 2 bases, with 12 bases left between them. The CDR3 is 14 residues long. Looked up from germline, CDR1 is MNHEY and CDR2 is SVGAGI. CDR3 region: CASLATVNTGELFF. The CDR3 DNA reads as TGTGCCAGCCTTGCGACAGTTAACACCGGGGAGCTGTTTTTT.